This T cell receptor (beta chain) is from a study of blood T cell repertoires in COVID-19 (dated by TCRdb to between 2020 and 2021). As for the study more broadly: Samples from collaborators originated in the United States, Italy and Spain and spanned both the acute and convalescent phases of COVID-19. The material from the prospective study consisted of cDNA or gDNA derived from T cells, B-cell-depleted T cells, or PBMCs. Subjects who had been exposed to COVID-19, were actively infected with it, or had recovered from it provided the deeply sampled blood TCRbeta repertoires that made up the dataset. The repertoires were made available in a free public database intended to serve as a resource for research on the immune response to SARS-CoV-2. The samples were drawn from two sources: the first 160 participants of the ongoing ImmuneRACE study, and over 950 subjects contributed by 6 global collaborators. Nearly every sample came with metadata listing a de-identified subject ID, COVID-19 status, age in years and sex. Where available, HLA class I and class II types were obtained from metadata supplied by the sample provider rather than from assay-based typing.

TCRbeta CDR3 regions were amplified from genomic DNA using the immunoSEQ Assay, a bias-controlled multiplex PCR. The original pipeline was this. The number of nucleated cells in each sample was estimated from the amplification of reference gene primers within the assay. To quantify the absolute abundance of each unique TCRbeta CDR3 rearrangement, sequence reads were collapsed and filtered. For each sample, productive Simpson clonality was calculated by taking the square root of Simpson's diversity index across productive rearrangements. TCRdb holds this immuneACCESS table with in-frame rearrangements only. Some clones are missing; in checked studies, unresolved V genes explain under half, and the rest has no known cause. That table supplies the V and J calls and clone size; D and trimming were determined from the DNA. This sample is represented by 200,000 to 250,000 clones; around 90% of them were singletons. The leading ten clones occupy 3% of the sample.

The full study reports these points: Clinical and demographic metadata were provided uncurated, with the amount varying by source and participant.

Looking up the germline V gene (reference sequence) yields CDR1 SGHAT and CDR2 FQDESV. The germline V end is reduced by 5 bases and the J end by 10 bases; junction bases left unmatched: 11. Spanning cysteine to phenylalanine, the CDR3 consists of 15 amino acids. Only the CDR3 region is kept as DNA, spanning 45 bases read in frame from base 1. Regarding this clone: Its antigen target is currently unknown. Base-call qualities are not available, and no considerably larger clone is one nucleotide away.

Each collaborating institution followed its own protocols to collect whole blood in K2EDTA tubes. For TCRbeta analysis, collaborator samples were shipped as frozen whole blood, as isolated PBMCs, or as DNA extracted from either sample type. The chain was built from TRBV11-1 and TRBJ2-2, with 9 middle bases fitting TRBD1. The TCR was taken from a man aged 55 to 70 with acute or convalescent COVID-19. The sample comprised peripheral blood. The DNA sequence follows: TGTGCCAGCAGCATGAACAGGGGGCTGAAGTCGGAGCTGTTTTTT. Translation gives CASSMNRGLKSELFF. Joined to the reference TRBV11-1 and TRBJ2-2 proteins, this CDR3 gives the full variable domain: EAEVAQSPRYKITEKSQAVAFWCDPISGHATLYWYRQILGQGPELLVQFQDESVVDDSQLPKDRFSAERLKGVDSTLKIQPAELGDSAMYLCASSMNRGLKSELFFGEGSRLTVL.